A selection of T cell receptor beta chains follows, all from one sample in a study of cytomegalovirus exposure and HLA in healthy donors. TCRdb keeps only in-frame clones here, not all; method: immunoSEQ multiplex PCR. The repertoire includes under 200,000 clones, approximately 89% of them detected once, and around 10% sits in the top ten. Input material: PBMCs. The receptors here all came from a woman aged 18 to 35 in good health and CMV-seropositive. Each CDR3 is given with its conserved first and last residue. A D gene is named only where the DNA matches it firmly. Expanded clones get a size class; other rows say once, few or many, or leave the size out.

abundance	v_gene	j_gene	d_gene	CDR3nt	CDR3aa
NA	TRBV7-2	TRBJ2-5	TRBD2	TGTGCCAGCAGCTTTGGACTAGGGCCGGTAGAGACCCAGTACTTC	CASSFGLGPVETQYF
NA	TRBV7-9	TRBJ2-7	NA	TGTGCCAGCAGCACGGACTTGACCTACGAGCAGTACTTC	CASSTDLTYEQYF
NA	TRBV7-3	TRBJ2-1	TRBD1	TGTGCCAGCAGCCGACAGGGGTTTGGCAATGAGCAGTTCTTC	CASSRQGFGNEQFF
NA	TRBV29-1	TRBJ2-1	NA	TGCAGCGTTTACAGCAACAATGAGCAGTTCTTC	CSVYSNNEQFF
NA	TRBV28	TRBJ1-4	NA	TGTGCCAGCAGTTTGCGCGAAAAACTGTTTTTT	CASSLREKLFF
NA	TRBV7-9	TRBJ2-1	TRBD2	TGTGCCAGCAGCTTTTGGATAGGGACTAGCTCCTACAATGAGCAGTTCTTC	CASSFWIGTSSYNEQFF
NA	TRBV6-1	TRBJ2-7	TRBD2	TGTGCCAGCAGTGGGGCTAGCGGGGCCTACGAGCAGTACTTC	CASSGASGAYEQYF
once	TRBV28	TRBJ2-1	TRBD1	TGTGCCAGCAGGAGACAGGGAAACAATGAGCAGTTCTTC	CASRRQGNNEQFF
NA	TRBV7-8	TRBJ1-3	NA	TGTGCCAGCACCCCTCAGGGTTCTGGAAACACCATATATTTT	CASTPQGSGNTIYF
NA	TRBV21-1	TRBJ2-7	NA	TGTGCCAGCAGCACCCCCTACTACGAGCAGTACTTC	CASSTPYYEQYF
few	TRBV4-3	TRBJ1-5	TRBD1	TGCGCCAGCAGCCAAGATAACAGGGGGGATAATCAGCCCCAGCATTTT	CASSQDNRGDNQPQHF
NA	TRBV9	TRBJ2-3	TRBD2	TGTGCCAGCAGCGCGGGACTAGCGGGAGACCCAGATACGCAGTATTTT	CASSAGLAGDPDTQYF
few	TRBV6-4	TRBJ2-3	TRBD2	TGTGCCAGCAGGAGCGGGAGTGGAGGAGATACGCAGTATTTT	CASRSGSGGDTQYF
NA	TRBV19	TRBJ1-1	NA	TGTGCCAGTAGTATAGAGCTCAAGGGGTTGAACACTGAAGCTTTCTTT	CASSIELKGLNTEAFF
NA	TRBV7-2	TRBJ2-5	TRBD2	TGTGCCAGCACCTACGCCGGGACTAGCTTAGAGACCCAGTACTTC	CASTYAGTSLETQYF
NA	TRBV11-2	TRBJ1-2	TRBD1	TGTGCCAGCAGCTTACGAGAACAGGGGGATATCTATGGCTACACCTTC	CASSLREQGDIYGYTF
NA	TRBV28	TRBJ1-2	NA	TGTGCCAGCAGTGGGCCGGGATCTAACTATGGCTACACCTTC	CASSGPGSNYGYTF
NA	TRBV4-1	TRBJ2-7	TRBD2	TGCGCCAGCAGCCAAACCGAGAGGCTAGCGGGACCCTACGAGCAGTACTTC	CASSQTERLAGPYEQYF
NA	TRBV7-2	TRBJ1-5	NA	TGTGCCAGCAGCCCTTTGGCAGGTAGCAATCAGCCCCAGCATTTT	CASSPLAGSNQPQHF
NA	TRBV4-3	TRBJ2-1	NA	TGCGCCAGCAGCCCAGATACTGACAATGAGCAGTTCTTC	CASSPDTDNEQFF
NA	TRBV7-2	TRBJ2-1	NA	TGTGCCAGCAGCTTAGTTGGGAGCGATGAGCAGTTCTTC	CASSLVGSDEQFF
NA	TRBV7-6	TRBJ2-2	NA	TGTGCCAGCAGCTTTGGGTCGGGGTTTTCCGGGGAGCTGTTTTTT	CASSFGSGFSGELFF
NA	TRBV6-6	TRBJ1-4	NA	TGTGCCAGCAGAAAGAGGGTCGGTAATGAAAAACTGTTTTTT	CASRKRVGNEKLFF
NA	TRBV5-1	TRBJ2-1	TRBD2	TGCGCCAGCAGAAGCCGAGCTAGCGGGAGTTTTAACTCCTACAATGAGCAGTTCTTC	CASRSRASGSFNSYNEQFF
few	TRBV6-5	TRBJ2-7	NA	TGTGCCAGCAGCGCCGGAGGCAGGGGCTACGAGCAGTACTTC	CASSAGGRGYEQYF
few	TRBV10-2	TRBJ2-7	TRBD2	TGCGCCAGCAGTGAGGGGACTAGCTCCTACGAGCAGTACTTC	CASSEGTSSYEQYF
NA	TRBV4-2	TRBJ1-3	NA	TGTGCCAGCAGCCATGGGCTAAACTCTGGAAACACCATATATTTT	CASSHGLNSGNTIYF
NA	TRBV18	TRBJ1-2	NA	TGTGCCAGCTCACCTGGGCAGGTGTATGGCTACACCTTC	CASSPGQVYGYTF
NA	TRBV18	TRBJ1-5	TRBD1	TGTGCCAGCTCGCGAACAGGGGAGACTCAGCCCCAGCATTTT	CASSRTGETQPQHF